This T cell receptor (beta chain) derives from a study of shared clonotypes between healthy human individuals. General study results and limits: Generally, naive subsets came out with larger estimated richness than memory subsets.

Healthy and HIV-negative, the adult donors had no recent acute infections or vaccinations. The CDR3 is made up of 13 amino acids. The ends were cut back, 3 bases at V and 11 bases at J, with 14 bases in the middle. Per germline, CDR1 MDHEN and CDR2 SYDVKM. A word on this clone: Its antigen remains unknown.

Authors' processing steps: Filtering of immunoSEQ junctional sequences could not match full-length read filtering. The method was immunoSEQ multiplex PCR; TCRdb's version includes in-frame clones alone and lacks a portion of them. V, J and clone size reflect that table, while D and trimming were determined from the DNA. In the table there are more than 400,000 clones, more than 95% of which are singletons. Sequencing was done on a sample of naive CD4+ T cells sorted from blood. Specified subset: CD45RA+ positively selected. V is TRBV28 and J is TRBJ1-5; possibly TRBD1 for D (5 bases). The sequence was collected from a woman in her twenties or thirties in good health. CDR3 nucleotides: TGTGCCAGCAGTTTGATGGGGGGGTTGGCCCAGCATTTT. As protein: CASSLMGGLAQHF.